A selection of T cell receptor beta chains follows, all from one sample in a study of T cell responses to AZD1222 COVID-19 vaccine. Libraries were prepared by immunoSEQ multiplex PCR; TCRdb keeps only in-frame clonotypes and omits some of them. The sample consists of 210,000 or so clones, approximately 94% of them appearing once. The sequences come from peripheral blood, collected 28 days after the second dose of the MenACWY control vaccine. The receptors here all came from an adult who received the MenACWY meningococcal vaccine as a control. Both conserved end residues are part of each CDR3. Fields, in order: D gene, V gene, CDR3 length, clone size, J gene, CDR3 DNA, CDR3 protein. D genes are given only for firm matches. Clone size is given for some rows only: seen once, a few or many times, or a class if the clone is expanded.

-	TRBV29-1	17	-	TRBJ2-3	TGCAGCGTTGAAGGTTCGGTGACAGGACCTAGCACAGATACGCAGTATTTT	CSVEGSVTGPSTDTQYF
-	TRBV27	14	-	TRBJ2-7	TGTGCCAGTCCGAAGGGGGGCGTCGGCTACGAGCAGTACTTC	CASPKGGVGYEQYF
TRBD2	TRBV6-5	16	-	TRBJ2-1	TGTGCCAGCAGTTACTCTCTAGCGGGACCGGAGGATGAGCAGTTCTTC	CASSYSLAGPEDEQFF
TRBD1	TRBV12-3/TRBV12-4	13	-	TRBJ1-2	TGTGCCAGCACCAAAGGACAGGGTTATGGCTACACCTTC	CASTKGQGYGYTF
TRBD1	TRBV5-4	14	-	TRBJ2-7	TGTGCCAGCAGCTCGGGACAGGAAAGGTACGAGCAGTACTTC	CASSSGQERYEQYF
-	TRBV29-1	15	-	TRBJ1-2	TGCAGTACGGGGGGAGTGAACGGGGCTAACTATGGCTACACCTTC	CSTGGVNGANYGYTF
-	TRBV20-1	11	-	TRBJ2-5	TGCAGTGCGATCCAGGGTTTGGCCCAGTACTTC	CSAIQGLAQYF
-	TRBV2	12	-	TRBJ1-2	TGTGCCAGCAGTTCACCCAACTATGGCTACACCTTC	CASSSPNYGYTF
-	TRBV5-6	15	-	TRBJ1-6	TGTGCCAGCAGCTTTGGGGAGGGTCTCAATTCACCCCTCCACTTT	CASSFGEGLNSPLHF
-	TRBV7-9	19	-	TRBJ2-5	TGTGCCAGCAGCCCAACGACAGGGGCGAAGGCGGGAGGGCCGGAGACCCAGTACTTC	CASSPTTGAKAGGPETQYF
-	TRBV6-1	14	-	TRBJ2-3	TGTGCCAGCAGTGATCGACCTAGCACAGATACGCAGTATTTT	CASSDRPSTDTQYF
TRBD1	TRBV11-2	19	-	TRBJ1-3	TGTGCCAGCAGCTCCCCGACGATTGAAGACAGGGAAGCTGGAAACACCATATATTTT	CASSSPTIEDREAGNTIYF
-	TRBV18	12	-	TRBJ1-1	TGTGCCAGCTCACCTTTGAACACTGAAGCTTTCTTT	CASSPLNTEAFF
-	TRBV30	12	-	TRBJ1-2	TGTGCCTGGAGTGGTTGGGCTTATGGCTACACCTTC	CAWSGWAYGYTF
TRBD2	TRBV5-6	16	-	TRBJ2-2	TGTGCCAGCAGCTACGGGACTAGCGGCAACACCGGGGAGCTGTTTTTT	CASSYGTSGNTGELFF
-	TRBV5-3	15	-	TRBJ1-1	TGTGCCAGAAGCCTCCTTCAACGGGCGGACACTGAAGCTTTCTTT	CARSLLQRADTEAFF
TRBD1	TRBV18	12	once	TRBJ1-5	TGTGCCAGCTCTTCAGGGGGGCAGCCCCAGCATTTT	CASSSGGQPQHF
TRBD2	TRBV30	14	-	TRBJ2-3	TGTGCCTGGAGGCGAGGCGGGGGGGCCCATACGCAGTATTTT	CAWRRGGGAHTQYF
-	TRBV28	17	-	TRBJ1-2	TGTGCCAGCAGTTTATGGGGAACCCGACCGGCCAACTATGGCTACACCTTC	CASSLWGTRPANYGYTF
-	TRBV30	13	-	TRBJ2-1	TGTGCCTGGAGTTCCGATCAAAACAATGAGCAGTTCTTC	CAWSSDQNNEQFF
-	TRBV21-1	21	once	TRBJ1-1	TGTGCCAGCAGCACACGCCGAAGCAAATTGCCCTCTGCTGCCCTGAACACTGAAGCTTTCTTT	CASSTRRSKLPSAALNTEAFF
TRBD1	TRBV6-5	14	-	TRBJ1-6	TGTGCCAGCAGGGTAGGGGGCGTAAATTCACCCCTCCACTTT	CASRVGGVNSPLHF
-	TRBV6-2/TRBV6-3	14	-	TRBJ2-7	TGTGCCAGCAGTTACGAGGGCAGGCGGTACGAGCAGTACTTC	CASSYEGRRYEQYF
-	TRBV4-1	16	-	TRBJ2-7	TGCGCCAGCAGCTCCAACCATCCCGACAGACTTTACGAGCAGTACTTC	CASSSNHPDRLYEQYF
TRBD2	TRBV15	19	-	TRBJ2-5	TGTGCCACCAGCAGATCCCAGCGGGGGGGCGATGGTCGTAAAGAGACCCAGTACTTC	CATSRSQRGGDGRKETQYF
-	TRBV4-2	12	-	TRBJ1-1	TGTGCCAGCAGCCAAGATGACACTGAAGCTTTCTTT	CASSQDDTEAFF